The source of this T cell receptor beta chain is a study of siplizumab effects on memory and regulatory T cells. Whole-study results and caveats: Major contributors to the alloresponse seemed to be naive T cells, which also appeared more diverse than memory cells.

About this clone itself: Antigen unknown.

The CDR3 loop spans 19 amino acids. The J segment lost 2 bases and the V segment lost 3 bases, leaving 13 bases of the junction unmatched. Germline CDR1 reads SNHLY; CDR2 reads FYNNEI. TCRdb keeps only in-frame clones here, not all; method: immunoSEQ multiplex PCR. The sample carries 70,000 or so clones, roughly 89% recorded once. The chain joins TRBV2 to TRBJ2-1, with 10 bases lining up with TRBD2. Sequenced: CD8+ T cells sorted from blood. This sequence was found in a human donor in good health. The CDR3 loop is CASSDILAGVGGTYNEQFF. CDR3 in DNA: TGTGCCAGCAGTGATATTCTAGCGGGAGTCGGGGGAACCTACAATGAGCAGTTCTTC.